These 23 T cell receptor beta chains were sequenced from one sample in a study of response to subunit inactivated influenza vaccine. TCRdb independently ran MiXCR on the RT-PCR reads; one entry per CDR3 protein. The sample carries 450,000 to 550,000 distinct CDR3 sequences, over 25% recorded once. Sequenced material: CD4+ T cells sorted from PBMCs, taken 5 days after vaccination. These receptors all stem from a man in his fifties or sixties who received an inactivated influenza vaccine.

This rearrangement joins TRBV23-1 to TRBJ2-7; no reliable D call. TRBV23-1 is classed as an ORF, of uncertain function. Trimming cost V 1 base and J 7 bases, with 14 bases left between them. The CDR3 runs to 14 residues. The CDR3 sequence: CASSQLSGIREQYF. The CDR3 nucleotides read TGCGCCAGCAGTCAATTGTCAGGTATCCGTGAGCAGTACTTC.

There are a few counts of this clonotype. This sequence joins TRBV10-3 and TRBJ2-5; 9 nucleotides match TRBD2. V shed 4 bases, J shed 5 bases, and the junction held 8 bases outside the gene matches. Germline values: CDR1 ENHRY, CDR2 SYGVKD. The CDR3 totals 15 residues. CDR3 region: CAISVRAGGGETQYF. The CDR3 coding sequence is TGTGCCATCAGTGTCCGAGCGGGAGGTGGGGAGACCCAGTACTTC.

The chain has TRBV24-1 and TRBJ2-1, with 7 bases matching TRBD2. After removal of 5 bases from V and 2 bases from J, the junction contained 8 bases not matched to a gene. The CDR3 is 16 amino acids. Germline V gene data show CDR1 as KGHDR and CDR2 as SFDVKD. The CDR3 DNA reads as TGTGCCACCAGTGGTTCTAGCGGAAAAACCTACAATGAGCAGTTCTTC. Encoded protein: CATSGSSGKTYNEQFF.

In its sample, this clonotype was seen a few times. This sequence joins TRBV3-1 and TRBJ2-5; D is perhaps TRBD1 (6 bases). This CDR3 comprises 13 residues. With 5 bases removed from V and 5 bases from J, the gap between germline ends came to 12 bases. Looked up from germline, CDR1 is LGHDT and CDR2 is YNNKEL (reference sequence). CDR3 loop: CASSTQGWETQYF. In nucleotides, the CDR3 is TGTGCCAGCAGCACACAGGGTTGGGAGACCCAGTACTTC.

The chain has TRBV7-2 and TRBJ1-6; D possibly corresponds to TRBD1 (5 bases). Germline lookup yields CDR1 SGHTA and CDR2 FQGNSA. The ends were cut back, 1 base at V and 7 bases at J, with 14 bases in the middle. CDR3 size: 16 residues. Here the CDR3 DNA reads TGTGCCAGCAGCTTAGTTTCAGGGCAGTCGAATTCACCCCTCCACTTT. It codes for CASSLVSGQSNSPLHF.

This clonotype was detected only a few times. The CDR3 region is CASSLWASGVGYNEQFF. CDR3 coding DNA: TGCGCCAGCAGCTTGTGGGCTAGCGGGGTCGGGTACAATGAGCAGTTCTTC. This chain links TRBV5-1 with TRBJ2-1; TRBD2 matches 9 bases. CDR3 length: 17 residues. CDR1 is SGHRS, CDR2 YFSETQ, per germline. Trimming cost V 1 base and J 4 bases; bases outside gene matches: 9.

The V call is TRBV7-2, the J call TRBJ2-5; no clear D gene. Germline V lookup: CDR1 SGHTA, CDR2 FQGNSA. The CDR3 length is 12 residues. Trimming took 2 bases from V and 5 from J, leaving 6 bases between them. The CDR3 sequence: CASSLSKETQYF. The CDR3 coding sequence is TGTGCCAGCAGCTTAAGTAAGGAGACCCAGTACTTC.

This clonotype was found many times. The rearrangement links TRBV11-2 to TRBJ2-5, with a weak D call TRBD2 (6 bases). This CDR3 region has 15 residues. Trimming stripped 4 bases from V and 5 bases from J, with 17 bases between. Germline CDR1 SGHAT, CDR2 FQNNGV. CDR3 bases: TGTGCCAGCAGCTCCAATAGCGGAGGGGTGGAGACCCAGTACTTC. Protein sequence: CASSSNSGGVETQYF.

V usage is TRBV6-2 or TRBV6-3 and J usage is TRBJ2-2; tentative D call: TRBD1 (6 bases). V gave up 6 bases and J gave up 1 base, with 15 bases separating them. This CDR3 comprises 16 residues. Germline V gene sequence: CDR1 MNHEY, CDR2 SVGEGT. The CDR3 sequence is CASRAFGGQNTGELFF. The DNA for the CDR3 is TGTGCCAGCAGGGCCTTTGGGGGACAGAACACCGGGGAGCTGTTTTTT.

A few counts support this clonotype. The CDR3 spells CASSLARGGRAVEQYF. CDR3 coding DNA: TGTGCCAGCAGTTTAGCGAGGGGCGGGAGGGCCGTGGAGCAGTACTTC. The chain carries TRBV12-3 or TRBV12-4 and TRBJ2-7; 9 nucleotides line up with TRBD2. The CDR3 loop spans 16 amino acids. V shed 0 bases and J 7 bases; nucleotides not matched to a gene: 10.

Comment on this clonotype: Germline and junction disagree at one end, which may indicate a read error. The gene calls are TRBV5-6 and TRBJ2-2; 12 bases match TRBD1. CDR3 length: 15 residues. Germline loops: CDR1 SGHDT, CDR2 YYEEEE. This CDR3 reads CASSSGTGGTGELSF. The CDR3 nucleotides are TGTGCCAGCAGCTCCGGGACAGGGGGCACCGGGGAGCTGTCTTTT.

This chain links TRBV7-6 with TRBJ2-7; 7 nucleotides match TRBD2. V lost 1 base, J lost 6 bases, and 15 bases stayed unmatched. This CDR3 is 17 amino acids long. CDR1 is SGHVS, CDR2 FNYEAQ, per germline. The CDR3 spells CASSLDYSLAGEVEQYF. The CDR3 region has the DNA TGTGCCAGCAGCTTAGATTACTCGCTGGCGGGAGAGGTCGAGCAGTACTTC.

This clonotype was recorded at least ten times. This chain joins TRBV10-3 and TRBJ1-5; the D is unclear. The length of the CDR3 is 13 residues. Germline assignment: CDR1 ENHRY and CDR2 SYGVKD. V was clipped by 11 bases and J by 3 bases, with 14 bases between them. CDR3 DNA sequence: TGTGCCTCGAAAAGGGCAATCAATCAGCCCCAGCATTTT. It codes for CASKRAINQPQHF.

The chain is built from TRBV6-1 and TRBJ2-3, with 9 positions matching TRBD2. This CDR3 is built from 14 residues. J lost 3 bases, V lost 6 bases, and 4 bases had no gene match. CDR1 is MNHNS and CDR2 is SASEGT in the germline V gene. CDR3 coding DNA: TGTGCCAGCAGAGCGGGGGGCGTAACAGATACGCAGTATTTT. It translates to CASRAGGVTDTQYF.

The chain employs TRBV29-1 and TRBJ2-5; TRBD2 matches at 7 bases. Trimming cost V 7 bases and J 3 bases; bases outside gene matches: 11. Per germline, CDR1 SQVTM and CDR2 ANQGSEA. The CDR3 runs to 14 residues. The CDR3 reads CSAGDPAGKETQYF. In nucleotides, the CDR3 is TGCAGCGCCGGGGACCCAGCGGGGAAAGAGACCCAGTACTTC. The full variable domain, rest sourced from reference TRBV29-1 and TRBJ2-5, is SAVISQKPSRDICQRGTSLTIQCQVDSQVTMMFWYRQQPGQSLTLIATANQGSEATYESGFVIDKFPISRPNLTFSTLTVSNMSPEDSSIYLCSAGDPAGKETQYFGPGTRLLVL.

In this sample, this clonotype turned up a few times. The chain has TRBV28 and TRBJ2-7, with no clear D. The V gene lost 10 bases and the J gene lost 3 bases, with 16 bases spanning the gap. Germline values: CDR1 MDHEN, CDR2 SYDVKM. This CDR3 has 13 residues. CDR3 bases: TGTGCCACTGAAACTTCCACCATCTACGAGCAGTACTTC. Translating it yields CATETSTIYEQYF.

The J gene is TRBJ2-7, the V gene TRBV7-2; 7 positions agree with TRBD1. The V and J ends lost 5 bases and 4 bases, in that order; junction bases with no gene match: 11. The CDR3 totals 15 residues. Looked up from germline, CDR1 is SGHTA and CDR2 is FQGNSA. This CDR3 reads CASSLGQLVSYEQYF. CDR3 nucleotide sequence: TGTGCCAGCAGCCTGGGACAGTTAGTCTCATACGAGCAGTACTTC.

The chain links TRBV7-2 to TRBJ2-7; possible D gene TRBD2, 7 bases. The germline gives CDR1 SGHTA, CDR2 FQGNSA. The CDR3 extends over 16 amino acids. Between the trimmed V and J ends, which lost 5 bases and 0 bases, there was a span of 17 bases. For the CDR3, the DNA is TGTGCCAGCAGCCGGATGTACGGGGGGCCCTCCTACGAGCAGTACTTC. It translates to CASSRMYGGPSYEQYF.

The DNA of the CDR3 is TGCGCCAGCAGCTTGGCCCTACTAGCGGGGGTCCGCAACAATGAGCAGTTCTTC. Translated, it gives CASSLALLAGVRNNEQFF. The V call is TRBV5-1, the J call TRBJ2-1; 11 positions agree with TRBD2. This CDR3 has 18 residues. V was pared by 0 bases and J by 5 bases, with 10 bases of the junction left unmatched. Germline V lookup: CDR1 SGHRS, CDR2 YFSETQ.

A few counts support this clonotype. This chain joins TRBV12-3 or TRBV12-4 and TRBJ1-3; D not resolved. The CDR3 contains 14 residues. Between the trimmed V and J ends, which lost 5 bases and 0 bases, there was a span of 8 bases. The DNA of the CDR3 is TGTGCCAGCAGTATCGGGTTCTCTGGAAACACCATATATTTT. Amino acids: CASSIGFSGNTIYF.

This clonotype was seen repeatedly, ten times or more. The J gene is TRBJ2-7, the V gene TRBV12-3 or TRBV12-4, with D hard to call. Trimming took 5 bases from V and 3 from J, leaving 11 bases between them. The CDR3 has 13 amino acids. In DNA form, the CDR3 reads TGTGCCAGCAGTCCAACCTATAGCTACGAGCAGTACTTC. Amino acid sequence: CASSPTYSYEQYF.

DNA for the CDR3: TGCGCCAGCAGCTTGGCCACGGCAGGTCGAGAGACCCAGTACTTC. Its translation: CASSLATAGRETQYF. V is TRBV5-1 and J is TRBJ2-5, with D unclear. The length of the CDR3 is 15 residues. Trimming removed 0 bases from V and 4 bases from J, with 13 bases in between. CDR1 and CDR2 from the germline V gene are SGHRS and YFSETQ. The variable domain in full, completed from reference TRBV5-1 and TRBJ2-5, reads KAGVTQTPRYLIKTRGQQVTLSCSPISGHRSVSWYQQTPGQGLQFLFEYFSETQRNKGNFPGRFSGRQFSNSRSEMNVSTLELGDSALYLCASSLATAGRETQYFGPGTRLLVL.

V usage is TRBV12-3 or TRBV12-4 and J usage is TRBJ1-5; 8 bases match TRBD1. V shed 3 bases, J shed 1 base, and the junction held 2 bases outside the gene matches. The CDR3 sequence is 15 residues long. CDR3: CASSFRTGSNQPQHF. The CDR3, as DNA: TGTGCCAGCAGTTTCCGGACAGGGAGCAATCAGCCCCAGCATTTT.